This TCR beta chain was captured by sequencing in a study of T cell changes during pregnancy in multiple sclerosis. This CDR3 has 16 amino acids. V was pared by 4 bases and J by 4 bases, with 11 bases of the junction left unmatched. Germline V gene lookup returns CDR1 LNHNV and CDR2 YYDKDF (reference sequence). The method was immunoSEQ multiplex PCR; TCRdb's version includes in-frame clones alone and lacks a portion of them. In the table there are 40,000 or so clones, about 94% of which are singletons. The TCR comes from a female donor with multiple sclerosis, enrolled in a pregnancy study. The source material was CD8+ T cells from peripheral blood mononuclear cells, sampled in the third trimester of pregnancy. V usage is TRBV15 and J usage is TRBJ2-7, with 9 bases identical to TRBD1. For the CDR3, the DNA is TGTGCCACCAGCACCACTGGGGGGACAGGGCTATACGAGCAGTACTTC. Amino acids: CATSTTGGTGLYEQYF.